Listed below are T cell receptor beta chains from one sample, sequenced in a study of blood T cell repertoires in COVID-19. Here immunoSEQ multiplex PCR was the method, and the copy in TCRdb shows in-frame clones only, minus some. The sample has 81,000 or so clones; around four fifths are singletons. Sequencing was carried out using peripheral blood. All receptors derive from a woman aged 70-85 years with active or convalescent COVID-19. CDR3s include the opening cysteine and the closing phenylalanine or tryptophan. Fields, in order: J gene, D gene, clone size, V gene, CDR3 protein, CDR3 DNA. D genes are given only for firm matches. Size tells how often a clone was seen (once, few, many) or the class of an expanded clone, and some rows leave it out.

>TRBJ2-5|TRBD1|.|TRBV9
CASSVSDRNLGETQYF
TGTGCCAGCAGCGTCTCGGACAGGAACTTAGGGGAGACCCAGTACTTC
>TRBJ1-1|.|.|TRBV2
CASSEFSSTEAFF
TGTGCCAGCAGTGAATTTTCGAGCACTGAAGCTTTCTTT
>TRBJ2-1|.|.|TRBV3-1/TRBV3-2
CASSLGGRGGFF
TGTGCCAGCAGCCTAGGCGGGCGAGGAGGGTTCTTC
>TRBJ2-3|.|.|TRBV5-4
CASKRDTSTDTQYF
TGTGCCAGCAAAAGGGACACTAGCACAGATACGCAGTATTTT
>TRBJ2-5|.|.|TRBV27
CASSLRGHRETQYF
TGTGCCAGCAGTTTACGTGGACACAGAGAGACCCAGTACTTC
>TRBJ1-2|TRBD1|.|TRBV5-5
CASSSIQGARGYTF
TGTGCCAGCAGCTCGATACAGGGGGCTCGGGGCTACACCTTC
>TRBJ2-3|.|.|TRBV9
CASSVGRDSDTQYF
TGTGCCAGCAGCGTAGGGAGGGATAGTGATACGCAGTATTTT
>TRBJ2-3|TRBD2|.|TRBV7-8
CASSSQRGAPDTQYF
TGTGCCAGCAGCTCCCAGCGGGGAGCGCCAGATACGCAGTATTTT
>TRBJ1-6|.|.|TRBV6-5
CASSYVRGNSPLHF
TGTGCCAGCAGTTACGTCAGGGGAAATTCACCCCTCCACTTT
>TRBJ1-5|.|.|TRBV10-3
CAISGGGDQPQHF
TGTGCCATCAGTGGGGGGGGAGATCAGCCCCAGCATTTT
>TRBJ1-5|TRBD1|.|TRBV27
CASRDGQGGQPQHF
TGTGCCAGCAGGGACGGACAGGGTGGACAGCCCCAGCATTTT
>TRBJ1-5|.|.|TRBV19
CASSDQRNQPQHF
TGTGCCAGTAGTGATCAGAGGAATCAGCCCCAGCATTTT
>TRBJ1-4|.|.|TRBV10-3
CAISVSGAGDEKLFF
TGTGCCATCAGTGTTTCAGGGGCCGGGGATGAAAAACTGTTTTTT
>TRBJ1-5|.|.|TRBV9
CASSADTGNQPQHF
TGTGCCAGCAGCGCAGACACGGGCAATCAGCCCCAGCATTTT
>TRBJ2-5|TRBD2|.|TRBV24-1
CATSPGGGASPETQYF
TGTGCCACCAGTCCCGGCGGGGGGGCAAGCCCAGAGACCCAGTACTTC
>TRBJ2-7|.|.|TRBV18
CASSPPSRAYEQYF
TGTGCCAGCTCACCACCGTCCAGGGCATACGAGCAGTACTTC
>TRBJ1-4|.|.|TRBV28
CASSLAGIEKLFF
TGTGCCAGCAGTTTAGCAGGGATTGAAAAACTGTTTTTT
>TRBJ1-2|.|.|TRBV2
CASSEWPNYGYTF
TGTGCCAGCAGTGAGTGGCCAAACTATGGCTACACCTTC
>TRBJ2-1|.|few|TRBV6-2/TRBV6-3
CASRYRQVSSYNEQFF
TGTGCCAGCAGGTACCGACAGGTGAGCTCCTACAATGAGCAGTTCTTC
>TRBJ2-5|TRBD2|once|TRBV5-4
CASSKTSGAEETQYF
TGTGCCAGCAGCAAGACTAGCGGGGCAGAAGAGACCCAGTACTTC
>TRBJ2-1|TRBD1|.|TRBV7-9
CASSQDRGLYNEQFF
TGTGCCAGCAGTCAGGACAGGGGGCTCTACAATGAGCAGTTCTTC
>TRBJ2-1|.|.|TRBV7-9
CASSLTHPEGEQFF
TGTGCCAGCAGCCTAACCCACCCTGAGGGTGAGCAGTTCTTC
>TRBJ1-5|.|few|TRBV18
CASSTGIGQPQHF
TGTGCCAGCTCAACAGGAATCGGCCAGCCCCAGCATTTT
>TRBJ2-4|.|few|TRBV19
CASSIAGDPKGNIQYF
TGTGCCAGTAGTATAGCGGGGGATCCCAAAGGAAACATTCAGTACTTC
>TRBJ1-1|TRBD1|.|TRBV7-9
CASSLGDRRGTEAFF
TGTGCCAGCAGCTTGGGGGACAGGCGGGGGACTGAAGCTTTCTTT
>TRBJ1-2|.|.|TRBV24-1
CATSDPAQVRGYTF
TGTGCCACCAGTGACCCGGCCCAGGTTAGGGGCTACACCTTC
>TRBJ2-3|.|once|TRBV2
CACPSRRRTRASPSTDTQYF
TGTGCCTGCCCCTCTCGACGACGGACACGGGCCTCCCCTAGCACAGATACGCAGTATTTT
>TRBJ2-1|.|few|TRBV10-2
CATLDIYNEQFF
TGCGCCACCTTGGACATCTACAATGAGCAGTTCTTC
>TRBJ1-6|.|.|TRBV9
CASSVEGLGAYNSPLHF
TGTGCCAGCAGCGTAGAGGGTCTAGGGGCCTATAATTCACCCCTCCACTTT
>TRBJ2-7|TRBD1|.|TRBV7-9
CASSPQGESYEQYF
TGTGCCAGCAGTCCACAGGGGGAGTCCTACGAGCAGTACTTC
>TRBJ2-7|.|.|TRBV5-1
CASSLGGAGYEQYF
TGCGCCAGCAGCTTGGGCGGGGCCGGCTACGAGCAGTACTTC
>TRBJ2-2|.|.|TRBV7-2
CASSLASANTGELFF
TGTGCCAGCAGCTTAGCCAGCGCAAACACCGGGGAGCTGTTTTTT
>TRBJ1-2|TRBD1|.|TRBV10-1
CASSAERDRGDYGYTF
TGCGCCAGCAGTGCTGAAAGAGACAGGGGCGACTATGGCTACACCTTC
>TRBJ1-1|.|few|TRBV25-1
CASADRWGRTEAFF
TGTGCCAGCGCCGACAGGTGGGGCCGCACTGAAGCTTTCTTT
>TRBJ1-2|TRBD1|.|TRBV6-5
CASRLRDRGWYGYTF
TGTGCCAGCAGACTCCGGGACAGGGGATGGTATGGCTACACCTTC
>TRBJ2-7|.|.|TRBV7-9
CASSTGFGEQYF
TGTGCCAGCAGCACAGGGTTCGGCGAGCAGTACTTC
>TRBJ1-1|.|.|TRBV18
CASSPRTTGTLGTEAFF
TGTGCCAGCTCACCAAGGACGACAGGCACCCTGGGTACTGAAGCTTTCTTT
>TRBJ1-2|TRBD1|.|TRBV6-1
CASSERQGAYGYTF
TGTGCCAGCAGTGAGCGACAGGGGGCTTATGGCTACACCTTC
>TRBJ2-7|.|once|TRBV2
CASASAIYEQYF
TGTGCCAGCGCCTCCGCGATCTACGAGCAGTACTTC
>TRBJ2-3|TRBD2|.|TRBV5-4
CASSYTGLVRGDTQYF
TGTGCCAGCAGTTACACGGGACTAGTCCGTGGAGATACGCAGTATTTT
>TRBJ1-5|.|.|TRBV9
CASSFGPNSNQPQHF
TGTGCCAGCAGCTTTGGGCCCAATAGCAATCAGCCCCAGCATTTT
>TRBJ1-2|.|once|TRBV29-1
CSVEAGDHYGYTF
TGCAGCGTTGAAGCAGGGGATCACTATGGCTACACCTTC
>TRBJ1-1|.|.|TRBV5-1
CASSLAGISEAFF
TGCGCCAGCAGCTTGGCAGGGATATCTGAAGCTTTCTTT